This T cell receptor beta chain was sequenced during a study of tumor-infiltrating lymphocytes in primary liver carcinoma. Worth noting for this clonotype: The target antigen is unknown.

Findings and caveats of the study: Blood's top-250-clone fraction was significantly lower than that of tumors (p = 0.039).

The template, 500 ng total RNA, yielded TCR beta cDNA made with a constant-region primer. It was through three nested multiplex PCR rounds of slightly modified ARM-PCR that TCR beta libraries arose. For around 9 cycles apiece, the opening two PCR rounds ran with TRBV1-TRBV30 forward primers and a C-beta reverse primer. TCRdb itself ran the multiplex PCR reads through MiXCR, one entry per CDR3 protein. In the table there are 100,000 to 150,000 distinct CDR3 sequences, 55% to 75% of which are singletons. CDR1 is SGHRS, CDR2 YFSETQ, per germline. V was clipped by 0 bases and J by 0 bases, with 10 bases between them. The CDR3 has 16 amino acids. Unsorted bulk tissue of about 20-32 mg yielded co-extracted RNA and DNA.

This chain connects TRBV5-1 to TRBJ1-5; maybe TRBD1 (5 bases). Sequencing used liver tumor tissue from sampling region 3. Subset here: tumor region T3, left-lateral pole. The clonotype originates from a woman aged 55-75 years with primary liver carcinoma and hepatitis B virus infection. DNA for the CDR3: TGCGCCAGCAGCTTGGGGGGACCTTATAGCAATCAGCCCCAGCATTTT. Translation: CASSLGGPYSNQPQHF.